This entry lists 24 T cell receptor beta chains sequenced from one sample in a study of liver allograft versus peripheral blood T cells (dated by TCRdb to 2020 to 2022). About the investigation overall: The study compared the T cell receptor repertoires present in transplanted livers with the repertoires present in the peripheral blood of liver transplant recipients.

Reads for this sample came from an Illumina MiSeq. TCRdb reran the public reads through fastp at Q25 and MiXCR, keeping productive beta chains. For every CDR3 protein sequence, its rows merge into one entry that carries the most common genes and DNA. The sample table contains 4,000 to 6,000 distinct CDR3 sequences; only one count was recorded for around a sixth of them. 50% to 65% of the sample goes to the ten largest clones. The receptor set was obtained from a human patient who had a liver transplant. After a transplant, some T cells may be of graft donor origin.

The chain joins TRBV11-2 to TRBJ2-7; D remains ambiguous. Trimming stripped 1 base from V and 7 bases from J, with 5 bases between. The CDR3 covers 11 residues. Germline CDR1 SGHAT, CDR2 FQNNGV. DNA for the CDR3: TGTGCCAGCAGCTTAGTGGTGGAGCAGTACTTC. As protein: CASSLVVEQYF.

A remark on this clonotype: This may stem from a read error, because a much larger clone lies one nucleotide away. This chain connects TRBV28 to TRBJ1-4, with TRBD1 matching 8 bases. In germline, CDR1 is MDHEN, CDR2 SYDVKM. This CDR3 contains 21 residues. Trimming removed 5 bases from V and 0 bases from J; junction bases left unmatched: 20. Here the CDR3 DNA reads TGTGCCAGCAGTAACCCTAGACCCGGGACAGGACATTTTGCAACTAATGAAAAACTGTTTTTT. Its protein product is CASSNPRPGTGHFATNEKLFF.

The sample holds one count of this clonotype. The CDR3 is CASSPQASYNEQFF. The CDR3 nucleotides read TGTGCCAGCAGCCCACAGGCTTCCTACAATGAGCAGTTCTTC. This chain joins TRBV7-2 and TRBJ2-1; D might be TRBD1 (5 bases). The CDR3 is made up of 14 amino acids. Per germline, CDR1 SGHTA and CDR2 FQGNSA. V lost 5 bases and J 1 base, leaving 9 bases between the germline ends.

This clonotype occurred many times. V and J are TRBV27 and TRBJ2-7; 12 nucleotides agree with TRBD2. The trim removed 4 bases at V and 2 bases at J, leaving 9 bases unmatched. CDR3 length: 17 residues. Looked up from germline, CDR1 is MNHEY and CDR2 is SMNVEV (reference sequence). CDR3 DNA sequence: TGTGCCAGCAGTTCGAGACTAGCGGGGGCCCAAACCTACGAGCAGTACTTC. Encoded protein: CASSSRLAGAQTYEQYF.

Sample share makes this clonotype medium-sized. The V call is TRBV13, the J call TRBJ1-1; TRBD1 might be the D (5 bases). The CDR3 length is 13 residues. Between the trimmed V and J ends, which lost 1 base and 6 bases, there was a span of 9 bases. Germline CDR1 and CDR2: PRHDT and FYEKMQ (reference sequence). In nucleotides, the CDR3 is TGTGCCAGCAGCTTAGAGGGACGGCCTGAAGCTTTCTTT. Amino acid sequence: CASSLEGRPEAFF.

A remark on this clonotype: Possible read error: a much larger clone is one base away. The chain employs TRBV6-6 and TRBJ1-2, with D unclear. This CDR3 spans 11 amino acids. The V end lost 6 bases, the J end lost 8 bases, and 10 bases lay between the germline ends. Per germline, CDR1 MNHNY and CDR2 SVGAGI (reference sequence). CDR3 DNA sequence: TGTGCCAGCAGGGAGGAGTTGGGCTACACCTTC. It encodes CASREELGYTF.

On this clonotype: A much more abundant neighbour one base away suggests this may be a read error. The rearrangement uses TRBV24-1 and TRBJ2-1; 7 nucleotides match TRBD1. The CDR3 extends over 15 amino acids. The ends lost 4 bases at V and 8 bases at J; junction bases unmatched: 10. Germline V gene sequence: CDR1 KGHDR, CDR2 SFDVKD. The CDR3 DNA reads TGTGCCACCAGTGAGTGGACAGGCGTTTACGATGAGCAGTTCTTC. Translating gives CATSEWTGVYDEQFF.

This sequence joins TRBV14 and TRBJ2-7; D is unclear. This CDR3 contains 14 residues. V shed 1 base and J shed 2 bases, with 9 bases lying between them. Germline V gene lookup returns CDR1 SGHDN and CDR2 FVKESK. CDR3 bases: TGTGCCAGCAGCCAAGCTCAGGATCCCTACGAGCAGTACTTC. The encoded protein is CASSQAQDPYEQYF.

The chain joins TRBV6-6 to TRBJ2-7, with 10 bases identical to TRBD2. The DNA end lines up better with TRBJ2-1; the J call may be wrong. The V gene's germline CDR1 is MNHNY and CDR2 SVGAGI (reference sequence). This CDR3 has 15 residues. CDR3: CASSSRPSGSGEQFF. The CDR3, as DNA: TGTGCCAGCAGTTCCCGTCCTAGCGGGAGCGGTGAGCAGTTCTTC.

This clonotype has only a few counts. The CDR3 sequence is CASSLVSGALEAFF. In nucleotides, the CDR3 is TGTGCCAGCAGCTTAGTGTCAGGAGCACTTGAAGCTTTCTTT. The chain carries TRBV11-1 and TRBJ1-1; no firm D call. The length of the CDR3 is 14 residues. Germline-derived CDR1 and CDR2 are SGHAT and FQDESV (reference sequence). Trimming shortened V by 1 base and J by 7 bases, and 13 bases separated the two germline ends. The full variable domain, in which reference TRBV11-1 and TRBJ1-1 provide the parts outside the CDR3, is EAEVAQSPRYKITEKSQAVAFWCDPISGHATLYWYRQILGQGPELLVQFQDESVVDDSQLPKDRFSAERLKGVDSTLKIQPAELGDSAMYLCASSLVSGALEAFFGQGTRLTVV.

This clonotype occurred many times. The rearrangement joins TRBV6-6 to TRBJ2-1; a possible D gene is TRBD2 (7 bases). CDR3 size: 16 residues. Germline CDR1 is MNHNY and CDR2 is SVGAGI (reference sequence). V lost 7 bases and J 3 bases, leaving 19 bases between the germline ends. The CDR3 nucleotides read TGTGCCAGCAATCCAGGGGAGGGTTTGAGCTACAATGAGCAGTTCTTC. It encodes CASNPGEGLSYNEQFF.

In this sample, this clonotype is hyperexpanded (1% or more). This chain joins TRBV6-1 and TRBJ2-7, with D possibly being TRBD1 (6 bases). V was pared by 5 bases and J by 0 bases, with 11 bases between. This CDR3 is built from 14 residues. CDR1 is MNHNS, CDR2 SASEGT, per germline. CDR3 DNA sequence: TGTGCCAGCAGTTTTACGGGACACTCCTACGAGCAGTACTTC. It yields the protein CASSFTGHSYEQYF.

This clonotype occurred a few times. The chain links TRBV5-6 to TRBJ1-6; the D is unclear. CDR1 and CDR2 (germline): SGHDT, YYEEEE. The CDR3 consists of 14 residues. V was clipped by 0 bases and J by 9 bases, with 10 bases between them. CDR3 coding DNA: TGTGCCAGCAGCTTGGGTGGGGATGGTTCACCCCTCCACTTT. It codes for CASSLGGDGSPLHF.

In this sample, this clonotype turned up a few times. The chain uses TRBV6-2 or TRBV6-3 and TRBJ2-7; 9 bases are a match to TRBD1. With V trimmed by 7 bases and J by 4 bases, 5 bases remained unmatched. Germline values: CDR1 MNHEY, CDR2 SVGEGT. This CDR3 has 13 residues. CDR3 amino acids: CASKVDRGYEQYF. Here the CDR3 DNA reads TGTGCCAGCAAGGTGGACAGGGGTTACGAGCAGTACTTC.

The chain is built from TRBV7-9 and TRBJ2-3, with a weak D call TRBD2 (5 bases). The CDR3 has 13 amino acids. Trimming stripped 4 bases from V and 1 base from J, with 6 bases between. Germline CDR1 reads SEHNR; CDR2 reads FQNEAQ (reference sequence). The CDR3 loop is CASSSGGTDTQYF. The CDR3 coding sequence is TGTGCCAGCAGCTCCGGGGGCACAGATACGCAGTATTTT. The full variable domain, with the rest looked up from reference TRBV7-9 and TRBJ2-3, is DTGVSQNPRHKITKRGQNVTFRCDPISEHNRLYWYRQTLGQGPEFLTYFQNEAQLEKSRLLSDRFSAERPKGSFSTLEIQRTEQGDSAMYLCASSSGGTDTQYFGPGTRLTVL.

The sample holds a few counts of this clonotype. V is TRBV12-3 or TRBV12-4 and J is TRBJ1-5; D unresolved. This CDR3 comprises 15 residues. V dropped 5 bases and J dropped 1 base, with 12 bases sitting between them. CDR3 region: CASSPGPGSNQPQHF. Written as DNA, the CDR3 is TGTGCCAGCAGTCCCGGACCGGGGAGCAATCAGCCCCAGCATTTT.

This clonotype was seen many times. V and J are TRBV19 and TRBJ1-4, with D perhaps TRBD1 (5 bases). The V and J ends lost 2 bases and 8 bases respectively, with 21 bases between them. CDR3 length: 17 residues. Germline V gene lookup returns CDR1 LNHDA and CDR2 SQIVND (reference sequence). The CDR3 is CASSILLPAQAPEKLFF. The CDR3 nucleotides are TGTGCCAGTAGTATATTACTTCCGGCACAGGCTCCGGAAAAACTGTTTTTT.

Concerning this clonotype: A much more abundant neighbour one base away suggests this may be a read error. The rearrangement uses TRBV28 and TRBJ2-1; maybe TRBD1 (5 bases). Germline loops: CDR1 MDHEN, CDR2 SYDVKM. The CDR3 is 11 amino acids. CDR3 coding DNA: TGTGTCAGCAGCCCAGGGAATGAGCAGTTCTTC. This translates into CVSSPGNEQFF.

By share, this clonotype counts as medium-sized. The rearrangement links TRBV7-2 to TRBJ2-1; 9 nucleotides line up with TRBD2. Looked up from germline, CDR1 is SGHTA and CDR2 is FQGNSA. The CDR3 runs 14 residues. The V and J ends lost 10 bases and 7 bases, in that order; junction bases with no gene match: 11. The CDR3 DNA follows: TGTGCCACTATGCGATTAGCGGGAGAGAATGAGCAGTTCTTC. Amino acids: CATMRLAGENEQFF. Full variable domain (outside the CDR3, taken from reference TRBV7-2 and TRBJ2-1): GAGVSQSPSNKVTEKGKDVELRCDPISGHTALYWYRQSLGQGLEFLIYFQGNSAPDKSGLPSDRFSAERTGGSVSTLTIQRTQQEDSAVYLCATMRLAGENEQFFGPGTRLTVL.

By share, this clonotype ranks as medium-sized (0.01 to 0.1%). V and J are TRBV16 and TRBJ1-2, with 12 bases identical to TRBD1. The germline gives CDR1 KGHSY, CDR2 FQNENV. This CDR3 is 15 amino acids long. The ends lost 3 bases at V and 10 bases at J; junction bases unmatched: 9. This chain's CDR3 is CASSHTGTGGDAYTF. DNA of the CDR3: TGTGCCAGCAGCCACACCGGGACAGGGGGCGATGCCTACACCTTC.

This clonotype has only a few counts. The chain couples TRBV7-9 to TRBJ1-1, with a possible D match to TRBD1 (6 bases). CDR1 and CDR2 from the germline V gene are SEHNR and FQNEAQ (reference sequence). The V gene lost 4 bases and the J gene lost 5 bases, with 11 bases spanning the gap. This CDR3 contains 13 residues. The DNA for the CDR3 is TGTGCCAGCAGCTCGACAGGTTATACTGAAGCTTTCTTT. It translates to CASSSTGYTEAFF.

The chain employs TRBV19 and TRBJ2-7, with 11 positions matching TRBD1. CDR1 is LNHDA, CDR2 SQIVND, per germline (reference sequence). The CDR3 has 15 amino acids. After removal of 1 base from V and 3 bases from J, the junction contained 2 bases not matched to a gene. The CDR3 sequence: CASSIGTGGHYEQYF. CDR3 in DNA: TGTGCCAGTAGTATAGGGACAGGGGGCCACTACGAGCAGTACTTC.

By sample share, this clonotype is medium-sized. This chain links TRBV29-1 with TRBJ1-2, with D hard to call. This CDR3 region has 13 residues. Germline V gene lookup returns CDR1 SQVTM and CDR2 ANQGSEA. Trimming removed 7 bases at V and 1 base at J, with 13 bases between. The CDR3 spells CSALNSNNYGYTF. The DNA of the CDR3 is TGCAGCGCCCTGAACAGTAATAACTATGGCTACACCTTC.

This clonotype was picked up many times. This chain connects TRBV28 to TRBJ2-5, with no clear D. V was pared by 5 bases and J by 3 bases, with 13 bases between. The germline V gene has CDR1 MDHEN and CDR2 SYDVKM. CDR3 length equals 14 residues. This CDR3 reads CASSPLGREETQYF. The CDR3 region has the DNA TGTGCCAGCAGTCCCCTGGGCCGGGAAGAGACCCAGTACTTC.